One and the same sample provided the 28 T cell receptor beta chains below, sequenced in a study of regulatory T cells in long-lasting Graves disease. Construction of the TCR beta libraries employed iRepertoire HTBI primers in conjunction with Arm-PCR of CDR3 regions. TCRdb analysed the multiplex PCR reads with MiXCR anew, one entry per CDR3 protein. The sample lists about 300,000 distinct CDR3 sequences, 20% to 25% occurring once. The sample's time point: persistent/refractory GD, antithyroid drugs over 5 years with positive TRAb. Researchers made the TCR library from RNA that was extracted from PBMCs. Sequencing used peripheral blood mononuclear cells (PBMCs), obtained when the disease was refractory, from a patient treated with antithyroid drugs. The receptor set was obtained from a female donor with Graves disease.

There are many counts of this clonotype. The chain is built from TRBV2 and TRBJ2-7; 8 nucleotides line up with TRBD1. The V gene end was trimmed by 8 bases and the J gene end by 6 bases; junction bases not matched to a gene: 9. Germline V gene data show CDR1 as SNHLY and CDR2 as FYNNEI. CDR3 length equals 13 residues. The CDR3 DNA sequence: TGTGCCAGCGTCCGACAGGGGAAGGGCGAGCAGTACTTC. Protein sequence: CASVRQGKGEQYF.

This clonotype has at least ten counts. The V gene is TRBV20-1, the J gene TRBJ2-1; D remains unclear. V was cut by 0 bases and J by 7 bases, with 10 bases left in between. The CDR3 has 13 amino acids. Germline CDR1 and CDR2: DFQATT and SNEGSKA (reference sequence). The CDR3 sequence is CSARDLISNEQFF. CDR3 DNA sequence: TGCAGTGCTAGAGATCTGATCAGTAATGAGCAGTTCTTC.

Regarding this clonotype: A much bigger clone sits one base away, suggesting this may be a read error. The CDR3 region has the DNA TGCGGCGTTCTACCGGACAGCTACGAGACCCAGTACTTC. It translates to CGVLPDSYETQYF. The V gene is TRBV29-1, the J gene TRBJ2-5, with D perhaps matching TRBD1 (6 bases). Germline V gene sequence: CDR1 SQVTM, CDR2 ANQGSEA. CDR3 length: 13 amino acids. Full variable domain (remainder filled in from reference TRBV29-1 and TRBJ2-5): SAVISQKPSRDICQRGTSLTIQCQVDSQVTMMFWYRQQPGQSLTLIATANQGSEATYESGFVIDKFPISRPNLTFSTLTVSNMSPEDSSIYLCGVLPDSYETQYFGPGTRLLVL.

This clonotype was detected only a few times. This chain links TRBV4-2 with TRBJ1-5; TRBD1 matches at 9 bases. The CDR3 contains 17 residues. V lost 0 bases and J lost 5; bases outside the gene matches: 8. The germline CDR1 and CDR2 sequences are LGHNA and YNFKEQ. In DNA, the CDR3 is TGTGCCAGCAGCCAAGATCATACGGGACAGGGTTATCAGCCCCAGCATTTT. It codes for CASSQDHTGQGYQPQHF.

Many counts were recorded for this clonotype. The V call is TRBV7-3, the J call TRBJ2-1; 9 bases align to TRBD1. V gave up 5 bases and J gave up 7 bases; unmatched junction bases: 27. CDR3 length: 21 amino acids. Germline CDR1 is SGHTA and CDR2 is FQGTGA. CDR3 loop: CASSERPRDRDPVVADNEQFF. CDR3 sequence (DNA): TGTGCCAGCAGCGAAAGACCCCGGGACAGGGACCCGGTGGTAGCGGATAATGAGCAGTTCTTC. Drawing the rest from reference TRBV7-3 and TRBJ2-1, the complete variable domain is GAGVSQTPSNKVTEKGKYVELRCDPISGHTALYWYRQSLGQGPEFLIYFQGTGAADDSGLPNDRFFAVRPEGSVSTLKIQRTERGDSAVYLCASSERPRDRDPVVADNEQFFGPGTRLTVL.

The chain has TRBV4-3 and TRBJ2-6, with D unclear. The V and J ends lost 1 base and 5 bases respectively, with 6 bases between them. CDR3 length: 14 amino acids. Germline-derived CDR1 and CDR2 are LGHNA and YSLEER. DNA of the CDR3: TGCGCCAGCAGCCAAGGGGCTAGGGCCAACGTCCTGACTTTC. Translated, it gives CASSQGARANVLTF.

This clonotype was seen just once. The gene calls are TRBV5-1 and TRBJ2-7; 8 positions agree with TRBD1. The CDR3 spans 14 residues. V trimming: 5 bases; J trimming: 6 bases; junction bases outside the gene matches: 10. The V gene's germline CDR1 is SGHRS and CDR2 YFSETQ. The CDR3: CASRSSRTGFEQYF. CDR3 DNA: TGCGCCAGCAGGTCATCCAGGACAGGGTTCGAGCAGTACTTC.

This clonotype was counted many times. V and J are TRBV20-1 and TRBJ2-7, with D unclear. CDR1 and CDR2 (germline): DFQATT, SNEGSKA (reference sequence). Trimming cost V 2 bases and J 2 bases, with 4 bases left between them. The CDR3 loop spans 11 amino acids. CDR3 residues: CSARLAYEQYF. CDR3 DNA: TGCAGTGCTAGACTAGCCTACGAGCAGTACTTC.

This clonotype has only a few counts. The chain uses TRBV27 and TRBJ2-7, with 8 bases lining up with TRBD2. V dropped 5 bases and J dropped 2; count of bases not matched to a gene: 11. The CDR3 length is 16 residues. Germline assignment: CDR1 MNHEY and CDR2 SMNVEV (reference sequence). The CDR3 spells CASSPRSSGVTYEQYF. The CDR3 DNA follows: TGTGCCAGCAGTCCTCGTAGTAGCGGGGTCACCTACGAGCAGTACTTC.

The CDR3 loop is CSARDDRKSSYEQYF. CDR3 DNA sequence: TGCAGTGCTAGAGATGACCGCAAGAGCTCCTACGAGCAGTACTTC. The chain is built from TRBV20-1 and TRBJ2-7; D is unresolved. CDR3 length equals 15 residues. Germline V lookup: CDR1 DFQATT, CDR2 SNEGSKA (reference sequence). V lost 0 bases, J lost 0 bases, and 12 bases lay in between.

This clonotype was counted only a few times. The rearrangement uses TRBV27 and TRBJ1-5, with a tentative D call TRBD1 (6 bases). The germline gives CDR1 MNHEY, CDR2 SMNVEV (reference sequence). Trimming removed 3 bases from V and 6 bases from J, with 12 bases in between. The CDR3 extends over 14 amino acids. The CDR3 bases are TGTGCCAGCAGTTTTCAGCAACAGGGTCAGCCCCAGCATTTT. It is translated as CASSFQQQGQPQHF.

This clonotype appeared a few times. The chain combines TRBV28 with TRBJ2-7, with D perhaps TRBD1 (6 bases). The CDR3 has 13 amino acids. Germline CDR1 reads MDHEN; CDR2 reads SYDVKM. V was clipped by 6 bases and J by 9 bases, with 18 bases between them. CDR3 DNA: TGTGCCAGCAGCCCAGGGGCCGGGGACGGGCAGTACTTC. Amino acid sequence: CASSPGAGDGQYF.

The V gene is TRBV7-2, the J gene TRBJ2-5; TRBD2 agrees at 7 bases. With 5 bases clipped from V and 5 bases from J, the junction kept 11 bases outside the gene matches. The CDR3 covers 15 residues. The germline CDR1 and CDR2 sequences are SGHTA and FQGNSA. The CDR3 DNA sequence: TGTGCCAGCAGCCCAACGTGGACTAGTGGGGAGACCCAGTACTTC. This encodes CASSPTWTSGETQYF.

In this sample, this clonotype turned up many times. The chain combines TRBV7-2 with TRBJ1-4; the match to TRBD1 covers 8 bases. The CDR3 sequence is 15 residues long. J was trimmed by 3 bases and V by 5 bases; bases with no gene match: 5. The germline gives CDR1 SGHTA, CDR2 FQGNSA. Here the CDR3 DNA reads TGTGCCAGCAGCCTAAGGACAGGGTCTAATGAAAAACTGTTTTTT. This gives the protein CASSLRTGSNEKLFF.

This clonotype was observed at least ten times. CDR3 protein: CASSLGRDFHNEQFF. CDR3 sequence (DNA): TGTGCCAGCAGCTTAGGCCGGGACTTCCACAATGAGCAGTTCTTC. This chain joins TRBV7-2 and TRBJ2-1; maybe TRBD2 (6 bases). CDR3 length equals 15 residues. Germline V gene sequence: CDR1 SGHTA, CDR2 FQGNSA. V lost 1 base to trimming and J lost 5 bases, with 12 bases between them.

This clonotype was seen repeatedly, ten times or more. J is TRBJ1-2 and V is TRBV27, with D possibly matching TRBD1 (5 bases). V lost 7 bases and J 2 bases, leaving 11 bases between the germline ends. CDR1 MNHEY and CDR2 SMNVEV come from the germline V gene (reference sequence). The CDR3 runs to 13 residues. The CDR3 is CASTGGGNYGYTF. The DNA of the CDR3 is TGTGCCAGCACCGGGGGGGGGAACTATGGCTACACCTTC.

This clonotype was detected many times. The chain recombines TRBV28 with TRBJ1-4, with D perhaps TRBD1 (5 bases). V lost 10 bases and J 0 bases, leaving 12 bases between the germline ends. The germline CDR1 and CDR2 sequences are MDHEN and SYDVKM. CDR3 length: 14 residues. Written as DNA, the CDR3 is TGTGCCACCCGAGACAGCGCAACTAATGAAAAACTGTTTTTT. This codes for CATRDSATNEKLFF.

In its sample, this clonotype was seen many times. The rearrangement uses TRBV11-3 and TRBJ1-1; 7 nucleotides agree with TRBD1. Germline lookup yields CDR1 SGHNT and CDR2 YENEEA. The length of the CDR3 is 12 residues. Trimming removed 11 bases from V and 6 bases from J; junction bases left unmatched: 9. The chain's CDR3 is CAATQGLPEAFF. As DNA, the CDR3 is TGTGCCGCTACACAGGGGTTACCTGAAGCTTTCTTT.

In this sample, this clonotype turned up many times. V usage is TRBV12-3 or TRBV12-4 and J usage is TRBJ1-1, with D hard to call. This CDR3 is built from 13 residues. V lost 2 bases to trimming and J lost 7 bases, with 11 bases between them. The CDR3 spells CASSLTDGDEAFF. Written as DNA, the CDR3 is TGTGCCAGCAGTTTAACGGATGGAGATGAAGCTTTCTTT.

On this clonotype: This may arise from a read error, as a much more abundant clone is one base away. V is TRBV7-2 and J is TRBJ2-5; 10 nucleotides line up with TRBD1. The CDR3 runs 16 residues. Germline V CDR1 and CDR2: SGHTA, FQGNSA. Germline trimming cut 4 bases from V and 4 bases from J; bases unmatched to any gene: 9. CDR3 sequence reads: CASSSQGQGLRETQYF. CDR3 bases: TGTGCCAGCAGCTCACAGGGACAGGGGCTACGAGAGACCCAGTACTTC. The entire variable domain, with the rest obtained from reference TRBV7-2 and TRBJ2-5, is as follows: GAGVSQSPSNKVTEKGKDVELRCDPISGHTALYWYRQSLGQGLEFLIYFQGNSAPDKSGLPSDRFSAERTGGSVSTLTIQRTQQEDSAVYLCASSSQGQGLRETQYFGPGTRLLVL.

This clonotype came up a few times. The rearrangement uses TRBV5-5 and TRBJ2-5, with 10 bases matching TRBD1. V gave up 0 bases and J gave up 4 bases; unmatched junction bases: 6. The CDR3 has 16 residues. CDR1 SGHKS and CDR2 YYEKEE come from the germline V gene (reference sequence). The CDR3 loop reads CASSLETGGLVETQYF. The CDR3 nucleotides are TGTGCCAGCAGCTTGGAGACAGGGGGCTTGGTAGAGACCCAGTACTTC.

On this clonotype: This may be a read error, as it is one base from a much larger clone. The gene calls are TRBV7-2 and TRBJ2-5, with D possibly matching TRBD1 (5 bases). Deletions cut 7 bases from V and 7 bases from J, with 16 bases between. Germline values: CDR1 SGHTA, CDR2 FQGNSA. The CDR3 contains 13 residues. The CDR3 loop reads CASTPRQLGTQYF. The CDR3 DNA reads as TGTGCCAGCACCCCCCGACAGTTAGGGACCCAGTACTTC. Looking up the rest from reference TRBV7-2 and TRBJ2-5 gives the full variable domain: GAGVSQSPSNKVTEKGKDVELRCDPISGHTALYWYRQSLGQGLEFLIYFQGNSAPDKSGLPSDRFSAERTGGSVSTLTIQRTQQEDSAVYLCASTPRQLGTQYFGPGTRLLVL.

This clonotype was picked up many times. This rearrangement joins TRBV29-1 to TRBJ2-7; D unresolved. This CDR3 is built from 11 residues. Between the trimmed V and J ends, which lost 4 bases and 5 bases, there was a span of 9 bases. Germline V gene sequence: CDR1 SQVTM, CDR2 ANQGSEA. DNA of the CDR3: TGCAGCGTTGCCGGCAGGAACGAGCAGTACTTC. Protein: CSVAGRNEQYF.

This clonotype was picked up many times. The chain has TRBV20-1 and TRBJ1-1, with 7 positions matching TRBD1. This CDR3 spans 15 amino acids. CDR1 and CDR2 from the germline V gene are DFQATT and SNEGSKA (reference sequence). V lost 0 bases, J lost 0 bases, and 4 bases stayed unmatched. CDR3 DNA sequence: TGCAGTGCTAGAGATACGGGACAGATGAACACTGAAGCTTTCTTT. Amino acids: CSARDTGQMNTEAFF.

The V gene is TRBV19, the J gene TRBJ1-1; 10 bases map to TRBD1. Trimming removed 3 bases from V and 3 bases from J; junction bases left unmatched: 10. The CDR3 has 17 residues. Looked up from germline, CDR1 is LNHDA and CDR2 is SQIVND (reference sequence). CDR3: CASSIGLGQGRDTEAFF. The CDR3 DNA reads as TGTGCCAGTAGTATCGGGCTGGGACAGGGGAGGGACACTGAAGCTTTCTTT.

The rearrangement joins TRBV4-3 to TRBJ2-7; D is perhaps TRBD2 (6 bases). Trimming took off 0 bases at V and 2 bases at J, with 11 bases between the two ends. Germline CDR1 is LGHNA and CDR2 is YSLEER. The CDR3 sequence is 15 residues long. CDR3 residues: CASSQDRGIAYEQYF. CDR3 coding DNA: TGCGCCAGCAGCCAAGATCGCGGGATTGCCTACGAGCAGTACTTC.

Many counts were recorded for this clonotype. The chain recombines TRBV9 with TRBJ1-3; D uncertain. Trimming left V 2 bases short and J 4 bases short, with 13 bases between. Germline loops: CDR1 SGDLS, CDR2 YYNGEE. There are 15 residues in the CDR3. The CDR3 nucleotides are TGTGCCAGCAGCGTGATGGGGTCGTCCGGAAACACCATATATTTT. It translates to CASSVMGSSGNTIYF.

V is TRBV6-5 and J is TRBJ2-7, with TRBD2 matching over 9 bases. Trimming took 2 bases from V and 3 from J; bases not matched to a gene: 5. The germline gives CDR1 MNHEY, CDR2 SVGAGI. The CDR3 loop spans 15 amino acids. The CDR3 sequence is CASSYGAGGGYEQYF. CDR3 DNA: TGTGCCAGCAGTTACGGCGCGGGAGGGGGCTACGAGCAGTACTTC.